Below, one T cell receptor beta chain is given with its context. Data came from immunoSEQ multiplex PCR; TCRdb stores just in-frame clones and leaves some out. The top ten clones hold about 8.9% of a sample with over 250,000 clones, around 90% of them seen once. Germline V gives CDR1 LNHDA, CDR2 SQIVND (reference sequence). There are 15 residues in the CDR3. The V gene lost 1 base and the J gene lost 5 bases, with 14 bases spanning the gap. Two negative PCRs, clearance, or symptom resolution characterized the recovered Cohort 3 donors. The data belong to a study of blood T cell repertoires in COVID-19. Study context: PBMCs, B-cell-depleted T cells, or T cells provided the cDNA or gDNA that made up the material.

Sequences were obtained from PBMCs or T cells enriched from blood (not recorded which). This clonotype was obtained from a woman aged 18-29 years who had recovered from COVID-19. V is TRBV19 and J is TRBJ1-1; D may be TRBD1 (6 bases). The CDR3 loop reads CASSIGAGAWTEAFF. CDR3 coding DNA: TGTGCCAGTAGTATAGGGGCGGGGGCTTGGACTGAAGCTTTCTTT.